The 26 T cell receptor beta chains below all came from one sample that was sequenced in a study of blood T cell repertoires in COVID-19. Profiled with immunoSEQ multiplex PCR; TCRdb holds only in-frame clones, not every one. Of 150,000 to 200,000 clones listed, around 86% are singletons. Sequencing used peripheral blood. The receptor set was obtained from a man aged 35 to 55 with active or convalescent COVID-19.

The chain combines TRBV4-1 with TRBJ2-6; weak D call: TRBD2 (6 bases). Germline V CDR1 and CDR2: MGHRA, YSYEKL. V was cut by 0 bases and J by 5 bases, with 14 bases left in between. The CDR3 spans 17 residues. The CDR3 nucleotides are TGCGCCAGCAGCCAAGATACGGAAACTAGCTGGGCCAACGTCCTGACTTTC. As protein: CASSQDTETSWANVLTF.

This chain links TRBV10-1 with TRBJ2-3; no firm D call. The CDR3 is made up of 15 amino acids. In germline, CDR1 is WNHNN, CDR2 SYGVQD (reference sequence). V was cut by 3 bases and J by 1 base, with 11 bases left in between. The CDR3 here is CASSDGGIGTDTQYF. CDR3 DNA: TGCGCCAGCAGTGACGGCGGCATCGGCACAGATACGCAGTATTTT.

This clone was detected once. J is TRBJ2-1 and V is TRBV6-1; 10 bases line up with TRBD1. Per the germline V gene, CDR1 is MNHNS and CDR2 is SASEGT. Losses at the gene ends were 1 base for V and 13 bases for J; bases not matched to a gene: 7. The CDR3 has 14 amino acids. The CDR3 DNA reads as TGTGCCAGCAGTGAAGGTACAGGACAGGGGGTCCAGTTCTTC. This gives the protein CASSEGTGQGVQFF.

This chain joins TRBV28 and TRBJ2-2, with TRBD2 as a possible D gene (7 bases). The V and J ends lost 8 bases and 7 bases respectively, with 17 bases between them. The CDR3 has 14 amino acids. CDR1 is MDHEN and CDR2 is SYDVKM in the germline V gene. This chain's CDR3 is CASGTPGGGGELFF. CDR3 nucleotide sequence: TGTGCCAGCGGGACACCGGGGGGTGGCGGGGAGCTGTTTTTT.

The V and J genes are TRBV6-5 and TRBJ1-2; TRBD1 agrees at 8 bases. With V trimmed by 10 bases and J by 1 base, 2 bases remained unmatched. This CDR3 is built from 12 residues. CDR1 is MNHEY, CDR2 SVGAGI, per germline. The CDR3 is CAIGQGNYGYTF. In DNA, the CDR3 is TGTGCCATCGGACAGGGTAACTATGGCTACACCTTC.

The V gene is TRBV5-1, the J gene TRBJ1-4; D ambiguous. The ends were cut back, 3 bases at V and 7 bases at J, with 13 bases in the middle. Germline values: CDR1 SGHRS, CDR2 YFSETQ. This CDR3 region has 14 residues. The chain's CDR3 is CASSSGGLGEKLFF. CDR3 DNA: TGCGCCAGCAGCTCGGGAGGTCTTGGTGAAAAACTGTTTTTT.

This clone has more than one count but fewer than ten. J is TRBJ1-2 and V is TRBV10-3; 7 positions match TRBD1. CDR1 is ENHRY, CDR2 SYGVKD, per germline. CDR3 length equals 15 residues. J lost 4 bases, V lost 0 bases, and 5 bases had no gene match. CDR3 bases: TGTGCCATCAGTGAGTCGACTAGGGACAGCTATGGCTACACCTTC. Protein: CAISESTRDSYGYTF.

The gene calls are TRBV18 and TRBJ1-2; 7 bases line up with TRBD1. This CDR3 comprises 16 residues. Germline-derived CDR1 and CDR2 are KGHSH and LQKENI. V was clipped by 4 bases and J by 0 bases; unmatched bases: 8. CDR3 sequence reads: CASSQTTGNANYGYTF. CDR3 DNA sequence: TGTGCCAGCTCACAAACGACAGGGAATGCTAACTATGGCTACACCTTC.

This clone was counted between two and nine times. The chain joins TRBV5-1 to TRBJ1-4; D gene uncertain. The germline CDR1 and CDR2 sequences are SGHRS and YFSETQ. The CDR3 extends over 12 amino acids. Between the trimmed V and J ends, which lost 0 bases and 8 bases, there was a span of 5 bases. The CDR3 is CASSLEREKLFF. For the CDR3, the DNA is TGCGCCAGCAGCTTGGAGCGAGAAAAACTGTTTTTT.

This chain links TRBV7-8 with TRBJ1-1; D uncertain. V gave up 1 base and J gave up 1 base, with 7 bases separating them. Germline CDR1 and CDR2: SGHVS and FQNEAQ. CDR3 size: 14 residues. CDR3 DNA sequence: TGTGCCAGCAGCTTAGAGAATAGGAACACTGAAGCTTTCTTT. This translates into CASSLENRNTEAFF.

This chain uses TRBV4-2 with TRBJ1-6; TRBD1 agrees at 7 bases. CDR3 size: 16 residues. CDR1 and CDR2 (germline): LGHNA, YNFKEQ. The V segment lost 1 base and the J segment 6 bases; nucleotides outside the gene matches: 6. The CDR3 loop is CASSQVEHRGNSPLHF. In nucleotides, the CDR3 is TGTGCCAGCAGCCAAGTTGAGCACAGGGGTAATTCACCCCTCCACTTT.

V usage is TRBV11-3 and J usage is TRBJ2-7; TRBD1 matches at 10 bases. This CDR3 region has 16 residues. J lost 4 bases, V lost 4 bases, and 10 bases had no gene match. From germline, CDR1 is SGHNT and CDR2 YENEEA. CDR3 in DNA: TGTGCCAGCAGCTCTCATTCGGGACAGGGGAGATACGAGCAGTACTTC. The encoded protein is CASSSHSGQGRYEQYF.

The chain is built from TRBV29-1 and TRBJ2-3; the D is unclear. CDR3 length equals 14 residues. Deletions cut 3 bases from V and 0 bases from J, with 10 bases between. Germline CDR1 and CDR2: SQVTM and ANQGSEA. CDR3 DNA sequence: TGCAGCGTTGAGTCCAGTTCTAGCACAGATACGCAGTATTTT. Protein sequence: CSVESSSSTDTQYF.

This chain links TRBV15 with TRBJ1-5, with D possibly TRBD1 on 5 matching bases. CDR3 size: 16 residues. The germline CDR1 and CDR2 sequences are LNHNV and YYDKDF (reference sequence). V lost 0 bases and J lost 5, with 14 bases in between. This chain's CDR3 is CATSRDRRGPHQPQHF. The CDR3 region has the DNA TGTGCCACCAGCAGAGATCGGCGGGGCCCTCATCAGCCCCAGCATTTT.

This clone was seen once. The genes are TRBV9 and TRBJ1-6; D might be TRBD1 (5 bases). Trimming pared 3 bases from V and 1 base from J, leaving 11 bases between. The CDR3 is made up of 16 amino acids. CDR1 and CDR2 (germline): SGDLS, YYNGEE. In DNA, the CDR3 is TGTGCCAGCAGCGCCCCCGGGGGATCCTATAATTCACCCCTCCACTTT. It specifies CASSAPGGSYNSPLHF.

This clone was recorded only once. The chain joins TRBV11-3 to TRBJ1-4; D is ambiguous. CDR3 size: 13 residues. Germline V gene sequence: CDR1 SGHNT, CDR2 YENEEA. The germline V and J ends were trimmed by 2 bases and 7 bases, with 8 bases remaining between them. CDR3 amino acids: CASSLSTAEKLFF. The CDR3 nucleotides read TGTGCCAGCAGCTTATCAACAGCTGAAAAACTGTTTTTT.

The CDR3: CASSPRGGNSGNTIYF. DNA for the CDR3: TGTGCCAGCTCACCACGGGGGGGAAACTCTGGAAACACCATATATTTT. The rearrangement links TRBV18 to TRBJ1-3; a weak D match, TRBD1 (5 bases). CDR1 is KGHSH and CDR2 is LQKENI in the germline V gene. The CDR3 runs 16 residues. The germline V and J ends were trimmed by 1 base and 0 bases, with 10 bases remaining between them.

This clone was observed a single time. The rearrangement links TRBV28 to TRBJ1-2; 7 positions match TRBD1. With V trimmed by 5 bases and J by 7 bases, 7 bases remained unmatched. CDR1 MDHEN and CDR2 SYDVKM come from the germline V gene. This CDR3 comprises 13 residues. As DNA, the CDR3 is TGTGCCAGCAGTCTGACAGGGACGGGTGGCTACACCTTC. Protein product: CASSLTGTGGYTF.

The chain recombines TRBV30 with TRBJ2-2; 8 bases are a match to TRBD1. The CDR3 is 16 amino acids. Germline assignment: CDR1 GTSNPN and CDR2 SVGIG (reference sequence). V dropped 0 bases and J dropped 3; count of bases not matched to a gene: 6. Here the CDR3 DNA reads TGTGCCTGGAGTGTACTCAGGGGGCCCCACACCGGGGAGCTGTTTTTT. Translating gives CAWSVLRGPHTGELFF.

The genes are TRBV28 and TRBJ2-4; D is possibly TRBD2 (5 bases). The V gene lost 7 bases and the J gene lost 4 bases, with 11 bases spanning the gap. The CDR3 totals 13 residues. CDR1 MDHEN and CDR2 SYDVKM come from the germline V gene. This CDR3 reads CASTPGTKNIQYF. CDR3 DNA sequence: TGTGCCAGCACACCGGGAACTAAAAACATTCAGTACTTC.

The chain is built from TRBV7-2 and TRBJ2-5; the match to TRBD2 covers 10 bases. Germline CDR1 reads SGHTA; CDR2 reads FQGNSA. The CDR3 totals 14 residues. The junction had 12 bases not matched to a gene; V was cut back by 7 bases and J by 10 bases. CDR3 in amino acids: CASTLLAGVADQYF. The CDR3 DNA reads TGTGCCAGCACCCTTCTAGCGGGGGTGGCCGACCAGTACTTC.

This rearrangement joins TRBV4-3 to TRBJ1-5; perhaps TRBD1 as D (6 bases). With 0 bases removed from V and 6 bases from J, the gap between germline ends came to 15 bases. CDR3 size: 16 residues. Per the germline V gene, CDR1 is LGHNA and CDR2 is YSLEER. Written as DNA, the CDR3 is TGCGCCAGCAGCCAAGATGAGGGGGTTAACAGTCAGCCCCAGCATTTT. This encodes CASSQDEGVNSQPQHF.

The CDR3 spells CATSIGQDKNIQYF. DNA for the CDR3: TGTGCCACCAGCATTGGGCAGGACAAAAACATTCAGTACTTC. The rearrangement links TRBV15 to TRBJ2-4; D remains ambiguous. Trimming removed 4 bases from V and 3 bases from J, with 10 bases in between. The CDR3 is 14 residues long. Germline V lookup: CDR1 LNHNV, CDR2 YYDKDF (reference sequence).

The rearrangement joins TRBV7-9 to TRBJ1-1; no clear D gene. The germline CDR1 and CDR2 sequences are SEHNR and FQNEAQ (reference sequence). CDR3 length: 12 amino acids. V was trimmed by 5 bases and J by 2 bases, leaving 6 bases between them. The CDR3 DNA follows: TGTGCCAGCAGCCCAACAAACACTGAAGCTTTCTTT. This translates into CASSPTNTEAFF.

The chain links TRBV7-2 to TRBJ2-3; 8 nucleotides align to TRBD2. Losses at the gene ends were 4 bases for V and 4 bases for J; bases not matched to a gene: 7. Germline V gives CDR1 SGHTA, CDR2 FQGNSA. The CDR3 spans 15 residues. CDR3 bases: TGTGCCAGCAGCTCGGGGGGGAAAGGGGCAGATACGCAGTATTTT. This gives the protein CASSSGGKGADTQYF.

The chain joins TRBV15 to TRBJ1-1; weak D call: TRBD1 (6 bases). This CDR3 spans 14 amino acids. The ends were cut back, 4 bases at V and 0 bases at J, with 9 bases in the middle. Germline CDR1 reads LNHNV; CDR2 reads YYDKDF (reference sequence). Here the CDR3 DNA reads TGTGCCACCAGCATAGACAGGCTGAACACTGAAGCTTTCTTT. Translation: CATSIDRLNTEAFF.